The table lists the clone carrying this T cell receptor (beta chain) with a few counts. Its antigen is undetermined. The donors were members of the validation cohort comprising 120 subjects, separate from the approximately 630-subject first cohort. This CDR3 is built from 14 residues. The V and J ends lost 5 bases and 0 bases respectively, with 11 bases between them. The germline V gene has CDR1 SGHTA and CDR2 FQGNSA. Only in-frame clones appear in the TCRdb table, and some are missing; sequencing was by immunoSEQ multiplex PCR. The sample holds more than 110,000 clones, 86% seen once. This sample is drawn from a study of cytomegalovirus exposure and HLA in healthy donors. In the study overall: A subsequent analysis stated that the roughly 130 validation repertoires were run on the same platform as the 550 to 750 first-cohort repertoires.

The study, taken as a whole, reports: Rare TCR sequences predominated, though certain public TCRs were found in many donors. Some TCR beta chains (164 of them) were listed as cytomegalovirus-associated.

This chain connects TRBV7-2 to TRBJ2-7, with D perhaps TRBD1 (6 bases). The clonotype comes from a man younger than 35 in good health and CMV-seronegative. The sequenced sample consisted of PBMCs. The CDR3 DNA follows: TGTGCCAGCAGCGAAGACAGGTACTCCTACGAGCAGTACTTC. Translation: CASSEDRYSYEQYF.